The source of this TCR beta chain is a study of blood T cell repertoires in COVID-19. The wider study: T cells, B-cell-depleted T cells, or PBMCs provided the cDNA or gDNA that served as material.

Only in-frame clones appear in the TCRdb table, and some are missing; sequencing was by immunoSEQ multiplex PCR. The table has 250,000 or so clones, 70% to 90% seen once. Individuals aged roughly 18 to 95 years were recruited from fewer than 25 US areas. Participant-given clinical history determined each cohort assignment. Germline V gene data show CDR1 as SGHRS and CDR2 as YFSETQ. This CDR3 comprises 15 residues. V was cut by 4 bases and J by 5 bases, with 18 bases left in between. This chain uses TRBV5-1 with TRBJ1-1; TRBD1 is a possible D gene (6 bases). The TCR originated in a woman between 45 and 65 years old who had been exposed to COVID-19. The specimen sequenced was PBMCs or T cells enriched from blood (not recorded which). CDR3 protein: CASSLTRTTGTEAFF. The CDR3 coding sequence is TGCGCCAGCAGCCTTACCCGGACAACAGGGACTGAAGCTTTCTTT.